A selection of T cell receptor beta chains follows, all from one sample in a study of T-cell memory formation after mild COVID-19. One entry per CDR3 protein results from TCRdb running MiXCR on the 5' RACE reads. In the table there are a few hundred thousand distinct CDR3 sequences, roughly an eighth of which are singletons. The sample comprised PBMCs or a T cell subset sorted from them (not recorded which). The receptors here all came from a man aged 18 to 29 who had mild COVID-19 (a few samples of this study predate the infection). Cell type and time point are not known. CDR3s include the opening cysteine and the closing phenylalanine or tryptophan. A D gene is named only where the DNA matches it firmly. Part of the rows lack a size; the others show once, few, many or a class for expanded clones.

CDR3 DNA: TGTGCCACCAGCAGAGATCCCGAAGATACGCAGTATTTT
CDR3 protein: CATSRDPEDTQYF
clone size: few
D gene: .
V gene: TRBV15
J gene: TRBJ2-3

CDR3 DNA: TGTGCCAGCAGCCCGCGCGGTGGGGGGCAAGAGACCCAGTACTTC
CDR3 protein: CASSPRGGGQETQYF
clone size: many
D gene: .
V gene: TRBV7-8
J gene: TRBJ2-5

CDR3 DNA: TGTGCCAGCAGCTTAGTAAGACAGGGAGTCGAGACCCAGTACTTC
CDR3 protein: CASSLVRQGVETQYF
clone size: .
D gene: TRBD1
V gene: TRBV7-2
J gene: TRBJ2-5

CDR3 DNA: TGTGCCAGCAGCCCCGGACAGGGCGACGAGCAGTACTTC
CDR3 protein: CASSPGQGDEQYF
clone size: many
D gene: TRBD1
V gene: TRBV5-5
J gene: TRBJ2-7

CDR3 DNA: TGTGCCAGCAGCTTAGTCGGCAACTTAGAGGACACTGAAGCTTTCTTT
CDR3 protein: CASSLVGNLEDTEAFF
clone size: few
D gene: .
V gene: TRBV7-8
J gene: TRBJ1-1

CDR3 DNA: TGCAGCGCTTCGGGGCGTGGGGGCACAGATACGCAGTATTTT
CDR3 protein: CSASGRGGTDTQYF
clone size: few
D gene: .
V gene: TRBV29-1
J gene: TRBJ2-3

CDR3 DNA: TGCGCCAGCAGCCTAGGGACGTCGGCTGAAGCTTTCTTT
CDR3 protein: CASSLGTSAEAFF
clone size: few
D gene: .
V gene: TRBV5-1
J gene: TRBJ1-1

CDR3 DNA: TGTGCCAGCAGTTTCGCTGGGACTAGCGGGGGGGAGCTCTCCGAGCAGTACTTC
CDR3 protein: CASSFAGTSGGELSEQYF
clone size: .
D gene: TRBD2
V gene: TRBV12-3/TRBV12-4
J gene: TRBJ2-7

CDR3 DNA: TGTGCCACCAGTGACGGGACTAGCGGGGGTCTTTTCACAGATACGCAGTATTTT
CDR3 protein: CATSDGTSGGLFTDTQYF
clone size: .
D gene: TRBD2
V gene: TRBV24-1
J gene: TRBJ2-3

CDR3 DNA: TGCGCCAGCAGCCAAGCTAACTATGGCTACACCTTC
CDR3 protein: CASSQANYGYTF
clone size: many
D gene: .
V gene: TRBV4-1
J gene: TRBJ1-2

CDR3 DNA: TGTGCCAGCAGGGAGGACTATGGCTACACCTTC
CDR3 protein: CASREDYGYTF
clone size: .
D gene: .
V gene: TRBV6-2/TRBV6-3
J gene: TRBJ1-2

CDR3 DNA: TGTGCCAGCAGCTTGAGGCCCGCGGGTCAGACCGGGGAGCTGTTTTTT
CDR3 protein: CASSLRPAGQTGELFF
clone size: .
D gene: .
V gene: TRBV7-9
J gene: TRBJ2-2

CDR3 DNA: TGTGCCAGCGACCCGCCCGGCGGACAAGAGACCCAGTACTTC
CDR3 protein: CASDPPGGQETQYF
clone size: .
D gene: .
V gene: TRBV7-2
J gene: TRBJ2-5

CDR3 DNA: TGTGCCACCAGTGGGGGGTGGAATGAGCAGTTCTTC
CDR3 protein: CATSGGWNEQFF
clone size: few
D gene: .
V gene: TRBV24-1
J gene: TRBJ2-1

CDR3 DNA: TGCAGTGCTAGTGGTCCCTCTTTAGAAAAACTGTTTTTT
CDR3 protein: CSASGPSLEKLFF
clone size: .
D gene: .
V gene: TRBV20-1
J gene: TRBJ1-4

CDR3 DNA: TGCGCCAGCAGCTTAGACTCTCTGGATACGCAGTATTTT
CDR3 protein: CASSLDSLDTQYF
clone size: few
D gene: .
V gene: TRBV5-1
J gene: TRBJ2-3

CDR3 DNA: TGTGCCAGCAGCGTAGTAACAGACGCGCAGTATTTT
CDR3 protein: CASSVVTDAQYF
clone size: .
D gene: .
V gene: TRBV9
J gene: TRBJ2-3

CDR3 DNA: TGCAGCGTTGATCGGGACGGGACCTACGAGCAGTACTTC
CDR3 protein: CSVDRDGTYEQYF
clone size: few
D gene: .
V gene: TRBV29-1
J gene: TRBJ2-7

CDR3 DNA: TGTGCCAGCAGCCAAGCACAGGGGCCCTATGAAGCTTTCTTT
CDR3 protein: CASSQAQGPYEAFF
clone size: .
D gene: TRBD1
V gene: TRBV4-2
J gene: TRBJ1-1

CDR3 DNA: TGCGCCAGCAGGGGACAGGGGATGGGTGGCTACACCTTC
CDR3 protein: CASRGQGMGGYTF
clone size: .
D gene: TRBD1
V gene: TRBV4-1
J gene: TRBJ1-2

CDR3 DNA: TGTGCCAGCTCTGAGGGGGCTACCTATGGCTACACCTTC
CDR3 protein: CASSEGATYGYTF
clone size: few
D gene: TRBD1
V gene: TRBV18
J gene: TRBJ1-2

CDR3 DNA: TGTGCCACCAGGAGTGGGGACAGTGCTGATGGCTACACCTTC
CDR3 protein: CATRSGDSADGYTF
clone size: few
D gene: TRBD1
V gene: TRBV15
J gene: TRBJ1-2

CDR3 DNA: TGCGCCAGCAGCCTGGATATAAGCGGACAGGGTGGAAACACCATATATTTT
CDR3 protein: CASSLDISGQGGNTIYF
clone size: many
D gene: TRBD1
V gene: TRBV4-3
J gene: TRBJ1-3

CDR3 DNA: TGCGCCAGCAGCTTAAAAGTTCTTCAGGAGACCCAGTACTTC
CDR3 protein: CASSLKVLQETQYF
clone size: few
D gene: .
V gene: TRBV5-1
J gene: TRBJ2-5

CDR3 DNA: TGCGCCAGCAGCTCGTCTGGGGGTTTCACTGAAGCTTTCTTT
CDR3 protein: CASSSSGGFTEAFF
clone size: .
D gene: .
V gene: TRBV5-1
J gene: TRBJ1-1

CDR3 DNA: TGTGCCAGCAACCTAGGGATTTGGAAAAACACTGAAGCTTTCTTT
CDR3 protein: CASNLGIWKNTEAFF
clone size: .
D gene: .
V gene: TRBV7-2
J gene: TRBJ1-1

CDR3 DNA: TGTGCCTGGGCCGTGGGACAGCGCACAGATACGCAGTATTTT
CDR3 protein: CAWAVGQRTDTQYF
clone size: few
D gene: TRBD1
V gene: TRBV30
J gene: TRBJ2-3

CDR3 DNA: TGTGCCAGCAGTCATAGCGGGGGTTCCTACAATGAGCAGTTCTTC
CDR3 protein: CASSHSGGSYNEQFF
clone size: few
D gene: TRBD2
V gene: TRBV6-2/TRBV6-3
J gene: TRBJ2-1

CDR3 DNA: TGCGCCAGCAGCTTGTTCGGGGAGAACACTGAAGCTTTCTTT
CDR3 protein: CASSLFGENTEAFF
clone size: many
D gene: .
V gene: TRBV5-1
J gene: TRBJ1-1

CDR3 DNA: TGTGCCAGCAGGAAAGGGGAGACCTACGAGCAGTACTTC
CDR3 protein: CASRKGETYEQYF
clone size: many
D gene: .
V gene: TRBV6-5
J gene: TRBJ2-7

CDR3 DNA: TGTGCCAGCTCACCAGGGACTAGCGGGGCGAGGTTCTTC
CDR3 protein: CASSPGTSGARFF
clone size: few
D gene: TRBD2
V gene: TRBV18
J gene: TRBJ2-1

CDR3 DNA: TGTGCCAGCAGCCATACAAACCAAGAGACCCAGTACTTC
CDR3 protein: CASSHTNQETQYF
clone size: few
D gene: .
V gene: TRBV9
J gene: TRBJ2-5

CDR3 DNA: TGTGCCAGCAGCTTATCGGCGGATTATGAGCAGTACTTC
CDR3 protein: CASSLSADYEQYF
clone size: .
D gene: .
V gene: TRBV7-9
J gene: TRBJ2-7

CDR3 DNA: TGTGCCAGCAGTTACTCAGGCACCACAGATACGCAGTATTTT
CDR3 protein: CASSYSGTTDTQYF
clone size: many
D gene: .
V gene: TRBV6-5
J gene: TRBJ2-3

CDR3 DNA: TGTGCCAGCTCACCGTCCGGGCGGGACTACAATGAGCAGTTCTTC
CDR3 protein: CASSPSGRDYNEQFF
clone size: .
D gene: .
V gene: TRBV18
J gene: TRBJ2-1

CDR3 DNA: TGTGCCAGCAGCTTGATGGACGGACAAGAGACCCAGTACTTC
CDR3 protein: CASSLMDGQETQYF
clone size: many
D gene: .
V gene: TRBV7-2
J gene: TRBJ2-5

CDR3 DNA: TGTGCCAGCAGTGGAGGACTAGCGGGGACGGGCACCGGGGAGCTGTTTTTT
CDR3 protein: CASSGGLAGTGTGELFF
clone size: .
D gene: TRBD2
V gene: TRBV2
J gene: TRBJ2-2

CDR3 DNA: TGTGCCAGCAGCTACTGGGACAGGACCAATTCACCCCTCCACTTT
CDR3 protein: CASSYWDRTNSPLHF
clone size: .
D gene: TRBD1
V gene: TRBV7-8
J gene: TRBJ1-6

CDR3 DNA: TGTGCCAGCAGCCACCGCCGACGGGGGGGAGTAGCTTTCTTT
CDR3 protein: CASSHRRRGGVAFF
clone size: once
D gene: .
V gene: TRBV3-1
J gene: TRBJ1-1

CDR3 DNA: TGTGCCAGCAGTTCACAGAGCGGCTATACGCAGTATTTT
CDR3 protein: CASSSQSGYTQYF
clone size: .
D gene: .
V gene: TRBV6-5
J gene: TRBJ2-3

CDR3 DNA: TGCGCCAGCAGCCAGAGGGGGCCAGGGGATTTCTATGGCTACACCTTC
CDR3 protein: CASSQRGPGDFYGYTF
clone size: .
D gene: TRBD1
V gene: TRBV4-1
J gene: TRBJ1-2

CDR3 DNA: TGCGCCAGCAGCCCCGGTTGGCAGGTTGGGCAGTATTTT
CDR3 protein: CASSPGWQVGQYF
clone size: .
D gene: .
V gene: TRBV5-1
J gene: TRBJ2-3

CDR3 DNA: TGCAGTGCTAGAGATTGGCCCAGGGCCCAAGAGACCCAGTACTTC
CDR3 protein: CSARDWPRAQETQYF
clone size: .
D gene: .
V gene: TRBV20-1
J gene: TRBJ2-5

CDR3 DNA: TGCAGCGTGGAAACCGGGACAGGGAAGGATACGCAGTATTTT
CDR3 protein: CSVETGTGKDTQYF
clone size: many
D gene: TRBD1
V gene: TRBV29-1
J gene: TRBJ2-3

CDR3 DNA: TGTGCCAGCAGTGACCCACCGACAGGGGGAGCTTTCTTT
CDR3 protein: CASSDPPTGGAFF
clone size: .
D gene: TRBD1
V gene: TRBV25-1
J gene: TRBJ1-1